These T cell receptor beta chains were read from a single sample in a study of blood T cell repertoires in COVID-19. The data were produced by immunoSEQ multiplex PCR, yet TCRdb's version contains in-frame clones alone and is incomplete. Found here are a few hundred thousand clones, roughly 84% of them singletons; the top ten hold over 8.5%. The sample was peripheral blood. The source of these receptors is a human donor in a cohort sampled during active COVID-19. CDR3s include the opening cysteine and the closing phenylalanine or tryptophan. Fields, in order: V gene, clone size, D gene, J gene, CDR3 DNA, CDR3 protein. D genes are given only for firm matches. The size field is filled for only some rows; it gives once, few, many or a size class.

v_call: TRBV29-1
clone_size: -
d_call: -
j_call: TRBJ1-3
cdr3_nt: TGCAGCGTGGGGGAGGGGAACTCTGGAAACACCATATATTTT
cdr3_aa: CSVGEGNSGNTIYF

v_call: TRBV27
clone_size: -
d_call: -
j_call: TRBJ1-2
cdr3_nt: TGTGCCAGCAGTTTATCTGGAAGGGGCGCTTCCTCGGTCCATGGCTACACCTTC
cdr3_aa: CASSLSGRGASSVHGYTF

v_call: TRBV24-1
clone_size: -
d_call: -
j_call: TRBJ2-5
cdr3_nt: TGTGCCACCAGTGACCCACGGACACCACAAGAGACCCAGTACTTC
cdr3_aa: CATSDPRTPQETQYF

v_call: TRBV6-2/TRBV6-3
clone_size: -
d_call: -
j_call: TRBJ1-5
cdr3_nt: TGTGCCAGCAGTTACTCGGGGGAGGGAACTAGCAATCAGCCCCAGCATTTT
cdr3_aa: CASSYSGEGTSNQPQHF

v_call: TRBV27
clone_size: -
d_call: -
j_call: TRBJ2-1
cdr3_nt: TGTGCCAGCAGTTTATCCCAGTCCGATGAGCAGTTCTTC
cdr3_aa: CASSLSQSDEQFF

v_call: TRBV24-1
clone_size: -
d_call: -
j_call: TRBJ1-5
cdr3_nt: TGTGCCACCAGTGCTCACCCCTCAGGGACGATGTTATCGGGGGGATGGGATCAGCCCCAGCATTTT
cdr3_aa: CATSAHPSGTMLSGGWDQPQHF

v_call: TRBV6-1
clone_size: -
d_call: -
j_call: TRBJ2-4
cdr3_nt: TGTGCCAGCAGTGAAGGACAATACTCCAAAAACATTCAGTACTTC
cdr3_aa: CASSEGQYSKNIQYF

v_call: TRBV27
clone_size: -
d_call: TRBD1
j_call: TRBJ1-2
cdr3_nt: TGTGCCAGCAGTTACTCCGGGAACAGGGGCTATGGCTACACCTTC
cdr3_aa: CASSYSGNRGYGYTF

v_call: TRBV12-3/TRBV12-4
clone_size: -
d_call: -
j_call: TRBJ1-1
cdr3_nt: TGTGCCAGCAGTTTTTCTGGAGGCACTGAAGCTTTCTTT
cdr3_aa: CASSFSGGTEAFF

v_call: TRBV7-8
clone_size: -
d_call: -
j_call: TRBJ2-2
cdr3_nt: TGTGCCAGCGAGAGGGTGAACACCGGGGAGCTGTTTTTT
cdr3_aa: CASERVNTGELFF

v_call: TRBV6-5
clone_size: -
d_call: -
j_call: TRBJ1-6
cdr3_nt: TGTGCCAGCAGTCAGACGACAGGTACAAATTCACCCCTCCACTTT
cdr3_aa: CASSQTTGTNSPLHF

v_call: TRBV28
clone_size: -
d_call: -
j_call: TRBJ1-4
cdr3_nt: TGTGCCAGCAGAGAGCAGGGTAACGAAAAACTGTTTTTT
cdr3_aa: CASREQGNEKLFF

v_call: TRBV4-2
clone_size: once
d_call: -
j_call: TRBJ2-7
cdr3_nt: TGTGCCAGCAGCCAAACCGAGACTACCTACGAGCAGTACTTC
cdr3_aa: CASSQTETTYEQYF

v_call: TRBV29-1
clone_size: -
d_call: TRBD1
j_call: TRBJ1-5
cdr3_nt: TGCAGCGGCGCGACAGGGGCGAATCAGCCCCAGCATTTT
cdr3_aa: CSGATGANQPQHF

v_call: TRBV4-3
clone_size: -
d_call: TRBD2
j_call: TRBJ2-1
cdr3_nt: TGCGCCAGCAGCCGCGGGGGTTACAATGAGCAGTTCTTC
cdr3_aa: CASSRGGYNEQFF

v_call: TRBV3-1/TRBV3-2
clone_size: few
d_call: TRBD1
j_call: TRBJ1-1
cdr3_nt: TGTGCCAGCAGCCCCCGGGACAGGGGGGGGATGAACACTGAAGCTTTCTTT
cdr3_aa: CASSPRDRGGMNTEAFF

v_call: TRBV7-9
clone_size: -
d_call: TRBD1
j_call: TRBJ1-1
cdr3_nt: TGTGCCAGCAGCTTTCACGACAGGGGTCGAGCTTTCTTT
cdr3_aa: CASSFHDRGRAFF

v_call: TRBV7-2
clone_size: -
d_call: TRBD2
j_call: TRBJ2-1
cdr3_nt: TGTGCCAGCAGCTTTTCCGGGACTAGCGGGAACAATGAGCAGTTCTTC
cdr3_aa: CASSFSGTSGNNEQFF

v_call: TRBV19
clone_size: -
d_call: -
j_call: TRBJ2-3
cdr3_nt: TGTGCCAGTAGTAGGGGGACTGCAGATACGCAGTATTTT
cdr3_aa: CASSRGTADTQYF

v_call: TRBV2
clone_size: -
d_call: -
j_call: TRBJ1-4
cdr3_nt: TGTGCCAGCAGTGGGGGGGTTAATGAAAAACTGTTTTTT
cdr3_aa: CASSGGVNEKLFF

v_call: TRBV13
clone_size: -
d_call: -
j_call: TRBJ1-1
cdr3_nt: TGTGCCAGCAGCCCAAATTCGGGGTTGGGGGCTTTCTTT
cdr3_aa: CASSPNSGLGAFF

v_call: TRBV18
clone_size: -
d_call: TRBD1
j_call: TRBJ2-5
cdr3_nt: TGTGCCAGCTCTCTCCGGACAGGGATGAAGACCCAGTACTTC
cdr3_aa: CASSLRTGMKTQYF

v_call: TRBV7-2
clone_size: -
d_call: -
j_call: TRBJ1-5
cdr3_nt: TGTGCCAGCAGCGAACAGGGACCTAATCAGCCCCAGCATTTT
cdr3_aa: CASSEQGPNQPQHF

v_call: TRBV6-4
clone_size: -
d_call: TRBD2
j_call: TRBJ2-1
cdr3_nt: TGTGCCAGAAGTGGGACTAGCGGTAGGAATGAGCAGTTCTTC
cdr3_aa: CARSGTSGRNEQFF

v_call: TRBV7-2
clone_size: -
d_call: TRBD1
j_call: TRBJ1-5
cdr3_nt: TGTGCCAGCAGCTTAACCGGGACAGGAAGCAATCAGCCCCAGCATTTT
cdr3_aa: CASSLTGTGSNQPQHF

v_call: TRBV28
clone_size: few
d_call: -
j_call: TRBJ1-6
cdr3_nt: TGTGCCAGCAGTCCACAAGGGGGATTCGGCCCCTATAATTCACCCCTCCACTTT
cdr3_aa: CASSPQGGFGPYNSPLHF

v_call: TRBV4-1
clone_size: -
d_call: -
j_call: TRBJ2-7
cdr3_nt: TGCGCCAGCAGCCCCAACCTGGACAGAGAGCAGTACTTC
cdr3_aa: CASSPNLDREQYF

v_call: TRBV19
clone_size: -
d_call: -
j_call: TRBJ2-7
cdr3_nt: TGTGCCAGTAGTATAGGATCGAGCGGCGGGATCAACGAGCAGTACTTC
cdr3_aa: CASSIGSSGGINEQYF

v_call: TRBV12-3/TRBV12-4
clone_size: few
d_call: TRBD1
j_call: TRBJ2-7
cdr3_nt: TGTGCCAGCAGTTTCCCCCGACAGGGGCAGTACTTC
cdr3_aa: CASSFPRQGQYF

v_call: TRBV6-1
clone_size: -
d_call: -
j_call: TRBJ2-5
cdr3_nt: TGTGCCAGCAGTGAGCGTGTCTCATCGGAGACCCAGTACTTC
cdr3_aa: CASSERVSSETQYF

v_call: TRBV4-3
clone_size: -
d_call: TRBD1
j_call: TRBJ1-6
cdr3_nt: TGCGCCAGCAGCCAGGAGGGACAGGGTTATAATTCACCCCTCCACTTT
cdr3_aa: CASSQEGQGYNSPLHF

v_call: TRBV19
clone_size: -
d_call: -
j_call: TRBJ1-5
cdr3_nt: TGTGCCAGTGGGCCAGATCTTAGCAATCAGCCCCAGCATTTT
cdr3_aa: CASGPDLSNQPQHF

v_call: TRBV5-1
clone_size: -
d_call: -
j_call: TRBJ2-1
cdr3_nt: TGCGCCAGCAGCTTGGCGACTAGGAATGAGCAGTTCTTC
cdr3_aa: CASSLATRNEQFF

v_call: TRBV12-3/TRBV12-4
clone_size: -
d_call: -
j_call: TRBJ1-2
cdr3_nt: TGTGCCAGCAGTTTTGGCAGCGGAGGCTACACCTTC
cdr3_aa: CASSFGSGGYTF

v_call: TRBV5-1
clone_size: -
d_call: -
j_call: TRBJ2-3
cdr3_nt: TGCGCCAGAACCTTCCGGGACACTAGGCCGGATACGCAGTATTTT
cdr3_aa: CARTFRDTRPDTQYF

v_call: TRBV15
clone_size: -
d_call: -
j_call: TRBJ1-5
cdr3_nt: TGTGCCACCAGCAGAGCCGGGAGCAATCAGCCCCAGCATTTT
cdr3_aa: CATSRAGSNQPQHF

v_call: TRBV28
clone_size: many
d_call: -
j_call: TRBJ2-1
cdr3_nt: TGTGCCAGCAGTTTGATACAAGGGGTGCGCAATGAGCAGTTCTTC
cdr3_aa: CASSLIQGVRNEQFF

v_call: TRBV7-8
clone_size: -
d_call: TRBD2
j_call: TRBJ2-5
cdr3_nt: TGTGCCAGCAGCTCTAGCGGGGGGGTTATAAATAAAGAGACCCAGTACTTC
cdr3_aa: CASSSSGGVINKETQYF

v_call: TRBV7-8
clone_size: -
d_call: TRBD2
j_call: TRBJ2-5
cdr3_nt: TGTGCCAGCAGCTTAGGACTAGCGTCGGAGACCCAGTACTTC
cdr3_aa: CASSLGLASETQYF

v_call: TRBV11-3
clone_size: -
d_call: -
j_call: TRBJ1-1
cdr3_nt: TGTGCCAGCAGCTTATCTGCGGGCACTGAAGCTTTCTTT
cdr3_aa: CASSLSAGTEAFF

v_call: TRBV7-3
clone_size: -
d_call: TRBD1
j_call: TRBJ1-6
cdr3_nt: TGTGCCAGCAGCCCGCAGGGACAGGGGTATAATTCACCCCTCCACTTT
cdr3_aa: CASSPQGQGYNSPLHF

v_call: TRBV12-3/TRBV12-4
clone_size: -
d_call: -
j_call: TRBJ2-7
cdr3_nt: TGTGCCAGCAGGGGTGACGACTACTACGAGCAGTACTTC
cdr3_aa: CASRGDDYYEQYF

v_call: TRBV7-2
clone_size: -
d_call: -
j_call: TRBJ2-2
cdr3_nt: TGTGCCAGCAGCCTCGACAGTACATCGAACACCGGGGAGCTGTTTTTT
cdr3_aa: CASSLDSTSNTGELFF

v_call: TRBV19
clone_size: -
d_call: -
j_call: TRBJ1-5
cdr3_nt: TGTGCCAGTAGTATCGTACTTGAATTGCCTAATCAGCCCCAGCATTTT
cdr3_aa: CASSIVLELPNQPQHF

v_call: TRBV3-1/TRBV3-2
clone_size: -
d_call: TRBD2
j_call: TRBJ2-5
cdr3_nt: TGTGCCAGTGGGACCGGGACTAGCGGATCAAAGACCCAGTACTTC
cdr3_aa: CASGTGTSGSKTQYF

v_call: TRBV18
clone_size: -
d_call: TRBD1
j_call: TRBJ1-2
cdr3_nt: TGTGCCAGCTCACCCGCGACAGGGGATGGCTACACCTTC
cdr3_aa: CASSPATGDGYTF

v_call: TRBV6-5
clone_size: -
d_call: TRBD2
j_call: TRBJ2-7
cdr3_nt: TGTGCCAGCAGGACTGCTGGGACTAGCTTCTACGAGCAGTACTTC
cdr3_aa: CASRTAGTSFYEQYF

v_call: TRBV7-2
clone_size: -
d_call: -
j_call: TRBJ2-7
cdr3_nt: TGTGCCAGCAGCTTATTGCGGGGCTACGAGCAGTACTTC
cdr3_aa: CASSLLRGYEQYF

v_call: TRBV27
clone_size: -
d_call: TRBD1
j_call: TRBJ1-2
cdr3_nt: TGTGCCAGCAGTTTAGTCCCCCAAGGGACAGGGGATGGCTACACCTTC
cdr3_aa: CASSLVPQGTGDGYTF

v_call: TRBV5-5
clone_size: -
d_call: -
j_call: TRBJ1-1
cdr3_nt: TGTGCCAGCAGCCTAACGACAGGAAAGAACACTGAAGCTTTCTTT
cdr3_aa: CASSLTTGKNTEAFF

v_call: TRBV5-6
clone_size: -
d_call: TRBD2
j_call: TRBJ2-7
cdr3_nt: TGTGCCAGCAGCTCGGGGGGGCGGCTTTACGAGCAGTACTTC
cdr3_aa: CASSSGGRLYEQYF

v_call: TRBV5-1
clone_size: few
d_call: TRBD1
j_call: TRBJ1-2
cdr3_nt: TGCGCCAGCAGCTTGGTTGGGACAGGTGTACTCGTGGTCGATGGCTACACCTTC
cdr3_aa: CASSLVGTGVLVVDGYTF

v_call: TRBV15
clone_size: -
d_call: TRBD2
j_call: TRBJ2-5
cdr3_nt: TGTGCCACCAGCAGAGATCGGGCGGGAGGTGCGGAGGAGACCCAGTACTTC
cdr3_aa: CATSRDRAGGAEETQYF

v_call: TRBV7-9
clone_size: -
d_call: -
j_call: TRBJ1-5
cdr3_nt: TGTGCCAGCAGCTTCCCTGCGTGGGAGCAGCCCCAGCATTTT
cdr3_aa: CASSFPAWEQPQHF

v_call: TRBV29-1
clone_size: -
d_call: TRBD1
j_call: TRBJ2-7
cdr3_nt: TGCAGCGTTCCGGGACAGGGATACTACGAGCAGTACTTC
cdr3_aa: CSVPGQGYYEQYF

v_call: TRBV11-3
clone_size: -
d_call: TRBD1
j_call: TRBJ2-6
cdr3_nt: TGTGCCAGCAGCACCGGACAGGGGGTATCTGGGGCCAACGTCCTGACTTTC
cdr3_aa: CASSTGQGVSGANVLTF

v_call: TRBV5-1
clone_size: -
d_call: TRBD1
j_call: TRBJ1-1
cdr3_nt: TGCGCCAGCAGCATAACGGGACAGCTGAACACTGAAGCTTTCTTT
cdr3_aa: CASSITGQLNTEAFF